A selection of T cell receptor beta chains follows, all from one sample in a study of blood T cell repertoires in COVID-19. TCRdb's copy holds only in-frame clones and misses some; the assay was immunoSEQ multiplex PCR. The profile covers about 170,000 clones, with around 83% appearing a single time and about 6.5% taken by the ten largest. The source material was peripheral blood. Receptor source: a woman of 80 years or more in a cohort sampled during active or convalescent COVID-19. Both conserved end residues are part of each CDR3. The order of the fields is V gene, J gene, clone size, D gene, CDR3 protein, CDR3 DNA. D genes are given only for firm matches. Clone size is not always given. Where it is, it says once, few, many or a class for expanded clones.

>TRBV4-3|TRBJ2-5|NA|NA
CASSQDRSQETQYF
TGCGCCAGCAGCCAAGATCGCAGTCAAGAGACCCAGTACTTC
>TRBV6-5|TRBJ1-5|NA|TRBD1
CASSSHQGDQPQHF
TGTGCCAGCAGTTCACATCAGGGGGATCAGCCCCAGCATTTT
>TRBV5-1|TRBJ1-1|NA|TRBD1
CASSGGGLNTEAFF
TGCGCCAGCAGCGGAGGGGGCCTGAACACTGAAGCTTTCTTT
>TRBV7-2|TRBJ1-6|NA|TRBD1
CASSSPFGTGIGGSPLHF
TGTGCCAGCAGCTCCCCTTTCGGGACAGGGATAGGCGGTTCACCCCTCCACTTT
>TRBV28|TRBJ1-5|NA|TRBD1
CASREQGEQPQHF
TGTGCCAGCAGGGAGCAGGGGGAGCAGCCCCAGCATTTT
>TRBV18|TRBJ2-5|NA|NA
CASSPNSGETQYF
TGTGCCAGCTCACCGAACAGTGGGGAGACCCAGTACTTC
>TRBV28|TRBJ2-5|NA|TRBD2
CASSLWTSGGFGETQYF
TGTGCCAGCAGCCTCTGGACTAGCGGGGGGTTCGGGGAGACCCAGTACTTC
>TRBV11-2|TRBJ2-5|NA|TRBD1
CASSSAWDRVGKTQYF
TGTGCCAGCAGCTCCGCCTGGGACAGGGTCGGAAAGACCCAGTACTTC
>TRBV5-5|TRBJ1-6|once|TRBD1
CASSIRQGNSPLHF
TGTGCCAGCAGCATACGACAGGGAAATTCACCCCTCCACTTT
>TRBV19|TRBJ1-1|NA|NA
CASKLGGAVTEAFF
TGTGCCAGTAAACTGGGGGGAGCGGTCACTGAAGCTTTCTTT
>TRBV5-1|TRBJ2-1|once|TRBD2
CASSRTPGLAEINEQFF
TGCGCCAGCAGCAGGACTCCGGGACTAGCGGAAATCAATGAGCAGTTCTTC
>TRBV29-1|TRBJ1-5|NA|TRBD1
CSVGETGADQPQHF
TGCAGCGTTGGTGAGACAGGGGCCGATCAGCCCCAGCATTTT
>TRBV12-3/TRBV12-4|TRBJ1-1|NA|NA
CASSLRGNAFF
TGTGCCAGCAGTTTACGGGGAAACGCTTTCTTT
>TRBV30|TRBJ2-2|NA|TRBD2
CAWTLGASGSVTGELFF
TGTGCCTGGACCCTAGGGGCTAGCGGGAGTGTCACCGGGGAGCTGTTTTTT
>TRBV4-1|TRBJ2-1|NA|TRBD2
CASTVPGAGGQNEQFF
TGCGCCAGCACCGTTCCTGGGGCGGGGGGGCAGAATGAGCAGTTCTTC
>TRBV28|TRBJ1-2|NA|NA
CASSLMEGAGYTF
TGTGCCAGCAGTTTGATGGAGGGAGCTGGCTACACCTTC
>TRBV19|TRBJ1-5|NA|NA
CASTDGGDGRQPQHF
TGTGCCAGTACCGATGGGGGGGACGGGCGTCAGCCCCAGCATTTT